This T cell receptor (beta chain) was found in a study of identifying expanded T cells in peripheral blood (dated by TCRdb to the late 2010s). Regarding the complete study: Four technical replicates, made by sequencing separate aliquots from the same pool of genomic DNA, were compared pairwise.

A remark on this clone: Which antigen it targets is not known. It has no much larger one-base neighbor in the sample; base qualities were not kept.

TCRbeta CDR3 regions were profiled by bias-controlled multiplex PCR amplification of genomic DNA with the immunoSEQ Assay. Per the source publication's procedure: The absolute abundance of each unique TCRbeta CDR3 region was quantified after sequences were collapsed and filtered. Two models were used to test differential abundance: a binomial model (Fisher-equivalent) and a beta-binomial model that adds time-dependent variance fitted from healthy donors. Clones with fewer than 5 combined templates were excluded, and clones with Benjamini-Hochberg FDR below 0.01 were called differentially abundant. Using the form v = (b*log(k)+a)^2, the beta-binomial variance was modeled as a function of the total template count across the two samples. Held by TCRdb, this immuneACCESS table contains in-frame sequences only and omits some clones. Under half of the omission traces to an unresolved V gene where checked; the cause of the rest is unknown. V and J calls and clone size are as listed in that table; D and trimming were resolved from the DNA. Present in this sample are about 130,000 clones, approximately 86% of which were seen just once. About 8% of the sample lies in the top ten.

V lost 6 bases and J lost 5 bases, and the count of bases not matched to a germline gene is 3. Reading from cysteine to phenylalanine, the CDR3 counts 13 amino acids. The DNA shown is the 39-base CDR3, in frame from base 1. CDR1 is given as MNHEY and CDR2 as SMNVEV, both from the germline V gene (reference sequence). Broader findings and caveats from the paper: Across all healthy-donor time intervals, the beta-binomial model significantly lowered both the number of clones called differentially abundant and the false-positive rate. The binomial model flagged roughly 1.2 differentially abundant clones between technical replicates but around 15 over around two weeks and approximately 18 over approximately 4 weeks. Across all healthy donors, variance in clone template counts between approximately 2-week samples was found to increase significantly with total template count. The authors expected biological variance in healthy repertoires might increase further over much longer intervals such as months to years.

During the collection period, no infections or other immune events were recorded for the healthy donors. To calibrate time-dependent variance in a beta-binomial model of T-cell clone differential abundance, blood repertoires from healthy donors were used as a training cohort. The training cohort included around ten healthy donors, of whom 3 were female and 7 were male. An age range of about 29 to 65 years, with an average of about 45 years, was recorded for the donors. Whole blood, obtained from a commercial supplier, was collected from each healthy donor at three time points spaced approximately 13 days apart. For immunosequencing, genomic DNA was extracted from unsorted whole blood.

The source is a person between 18 and 70 years old in good health. Material: blood. The chain uses TRBV27 and TRBJ2-2; 7 central bases correspond to TRBD1. The CDR3 amino acid sequence is: CASRTTGTGELFF. The nucleotides are TGTGCCAGCAGGACGACAGGGACCGGGGAGCTGTTTTTT.